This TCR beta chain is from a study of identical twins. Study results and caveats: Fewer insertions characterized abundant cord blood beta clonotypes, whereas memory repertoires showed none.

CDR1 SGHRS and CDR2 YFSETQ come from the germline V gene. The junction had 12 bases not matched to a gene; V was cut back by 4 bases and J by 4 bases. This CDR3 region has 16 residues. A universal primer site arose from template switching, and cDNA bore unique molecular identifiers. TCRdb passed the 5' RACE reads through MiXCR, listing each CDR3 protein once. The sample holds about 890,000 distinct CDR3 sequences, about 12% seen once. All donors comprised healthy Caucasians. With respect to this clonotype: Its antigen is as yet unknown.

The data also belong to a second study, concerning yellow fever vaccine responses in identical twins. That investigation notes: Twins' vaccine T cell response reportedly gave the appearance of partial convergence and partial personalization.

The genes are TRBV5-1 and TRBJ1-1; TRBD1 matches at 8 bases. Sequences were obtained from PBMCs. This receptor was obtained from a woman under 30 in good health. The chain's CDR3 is CASSGTGTGFGTEAFF. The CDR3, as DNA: TGCGCCAGCAGCGGTACCGGGACAGGATTCGGCACTGAAGCTTTCTTT.